These 32 T cell receptor beta chains originate from one sample sequenced in a study of memory CD4+ T cells and cytomegalovirus serostatus. Single viable CD3+CD4+CD8-CD45RO+ cells were sorted as the memory CD4+ T cells. TCRdb keeps only in-frame clones here, not all; method: immunoSEQ multiplex PCR. The repertoire holds about 62,000 clones, with approximately 80% as singletons. The sample taken for sequencing was memory CD4+ T cells from blood. The origin of the receptors is an adult in good health and CMV-seropositive.

This clone was recorded once. The chain is built from TRBV4-1 and TRBJ2-2; 11 bases match TRBD2. The CDR3 is made up of 18 amino acids. Germline trimming cut 0 bases from V and 5 bases from J; bases unmatched to any gene: 8. Germline CDR1 reads MGHRA; CDR2 reads YSYEKL. The CDR3 DNA is TGCGCCAGCAGCCAAGATGTGCTAGCGGGGGGTCGAACCGGGGAGCTGTTTTTT. Translated, it gives CASSQDVLAGGRTGELFF.

The J gene is TRBJ1-3, the V gene TRBV4-3, with TRBD1 identical over 7 bases. This CDR3 is 18 amino acids long. Germline trimming cut 0 bases from V and 0 bases from J; bases unmatched to any gene: 8. Germline values: CDR1 LGHNA, CDR2 YSLEER. CDR3 in amino acids: CASSQDPSGTASGNTIYF. The CDR3 region has the DNA TGCGCCAGCAGCCAAGATCCTTCAGGGACAGCCTCTGGAAACACCATATATTTT.

Only one count was recorded for this clone. The chain is built from TRBV7-2 and TRBJ2-1, with TRBD2 matching over 8 bases. From germline, CDR1 is SGHTA and CDR2 FQGNSA. The CDR3 consists of 14 residues. V shed 5 bases and J 2 bases; nucleotides not matched to a gene: 2. The DNA of the CDR3 is TGTGCCAGCAGCCGGGGACTAGCCTACAATGAGCAGTTCTTC. Protein sequence: CASSRGLAYNEQFF.

This clone was recorded a few times. The gene calls are TRBV5-1 and TRBJ1-1; TRBD1 matches 7 bases. The CDR3 loop spans 15 amino acids. Germline-derived CDR1 and CDR2 are SGHRS and YFSETQ. Trimming at V came to 4 bases and at J to 4 bases, leaving 10 bases not matched to a gene. CDR3 region: CASSPQTGITTEAFF. For the CDR3, the DNA is TGCGCCAGCAGCCCCCAGACAGGGATCACCACTGAAGCTTTCTTT.

This sequence joins TRBV6-5 and TRBJ1-1; weak D call: TRBD1 (6 bases). CDR3 length equals 13 residues. Germline values: CDR1 MNHEY, CDR2 SVGAGI. V gave up 5 bases and J gave up 10 bases, with 17 bases separating them. The CDR3 loop is CASSVALGGGAFF. DNA for the CDR3: TGTGCCAGCAGTGTTGCCTTGGGAGGGGGAGCTTTCTTT.

The chain combines TRBV7-3 with TRBJ2-5; D gene uncertain. Trimming took off 5 bases at V and 4 bases at J, with 11 bases between the two ends. This CDR3 is built from 13 residues. CDR1 SGHTA and CDR2 FQGTGA come from the germline V gene. Here the CDR3 reads CASSAGELETQYF. The CDR3 region has the DNA TGTGCCAGCAGCGCAGGAGAGTTAGAGACCCAGTACTTC.

This chain joins TRBV7-9 and TRBJ2-3; 7 nucleotides match TRBD2. In germline, CDR1 is SEHNR, CDR2 FQNEAQ (reference sequence). The CDR3 has 14 residues. V lost 7 bases to trimming and J lost 4 bases; unmatched junction nucleotides: 8. CDR3 region: CASTRIGRADTQYF. For the CDR3, the DNA is TGTGCCAGCACCCGGATAGGGAGGGCAGATACGCAGTATTTT.

The chain uses TRBV11-3 and TRBJ1-2; 7 bases match TRBD1. V dropped 5 bases and J dropped 4; count of bases not matched to a gene: 7. CDR1 is SGHNT and CDR2 is YENEEA in the germline V gene. This CDR3 comprises 14 residues. This CDR3 reads CASSRGQPPYGYTF. In DNA form, the CDR3 reads TGTGCCAGCAGCAGGGGACAGCCCCCCTATGGCTACACCTTC.

CDR3 in amino acids: CASSFEGAGTQYF. DNA of the CDR3: TGTGCCAGCAGTTTCGAGGGGGCTGGGACCCAGTACTTC. This chain uses TRBV28 with TRBJ2-5; 7 nucleotides match TRBD1. Germline CDR1 is MDHEN and CDR2 is SYDVKM. The CDR3 length is 13 residues. V shed 3 bases and J 7 bases; nucleotides not matched to a gene: 5.

The CDR3 here is CASSVGLASSITAKNIQYF. The CDR3 DNA sequence: TGTGCCAGCAGCGTCGGACTAGCGAGCTCCATTACTGCCAAAAACATTCAGTACTTC. This chain joins TRBV5-6 and TRBJ2-4, with TRBD2 identical over 9 bases. Trimming cost V 4 bases and J 1 base; bases outside gene matches: 15. This CDR3 region has 19 residues. From germline, CDR1 is SGHDT and CDR2 YYEEEE. The whole variable domain, filled in from reference TRBV5-6 and TRBJ2-4, reads DAGVTQSPTHLIKTRGQQVTLRCSPKSGHDTVSWYQQALGQGPQFIFQYYEEEERQRGNFPDRFSGHQFPNYSSELNVNALLLGDSALYLCASSVGLASSITAKNIQYFGAGTRLSVL.

The V call is TRBV29-1, the J call TRBJ1-4; D is undetermined. V was pared by 1 base and J by 3 bases, with 6 bases between. The CDR3 has 13 residues. The germline V gene has CDR1 SQVTM and CDR2 ANQGSEA. CDR3 DNA: TGCAGCGTTGAAGCACAGTCTAATGAAAAACTGTTTTTT. It codes for CSVEAQSNEKLFF.

The table lists this clone with a few counts. The V and J genes are TRBV27 and TRBJ1-2; D perhaps matches TRBD1 (6 bases). The germline V gene has CDR1 MNHEY and CDR2 SMNVEV (reference sequence). The CDR3 covers 16 residues. Trimming left V 6 bases short and J 2 bases short, with 19 bases between. The CDR3 is CASSRFPTGSNYGYTF. CDR3 coding DNA: TGTGCCAGCAGCCGATTCCCTACAGGGTCAAACTATGGCTACACCTTC.

J is TRBJ1-2 and V is TRBV30; D remains unclear. There are 12 residues in the CDR3. The V end lost 3 bases, the J end lost 4 bases, and 9 bases lay between the germline ends. Germline V gene lookup returns CDR1 GTSNPN and CDR2 SVGIG (reference sequence). CDR3 nucleotides: TGTGCCTGGAGCGACGGTAGCTATGGCTACACCTTC. Translating it yields CAWSDGSYGYTF.

The rearrangement uses TRBV5-4 and TRBJ2-1; 12 bases map to TRBD2. Per germline, CDR1 SGHNT and CDR2 YYREEE (reference sequence). CDR3 length equals 17 residues. After removal of 4 bases from V and 0 bases from J, the junction contained 5 bases not matched to a gene. The CDR3 region is CASSPGLAGASYNEQFF. CDR3 DNA: TGTGCCAGCAGCCCGGGACTAGCGGGTGCCTCCTACAATGAGCAGTTCTTC. Full variable domain (rest looked up from reference TRBV5-4 and TRBJ2-1): ETGVTQSPTHLIKTRGQQVTLRCSSQSGHNTVSWYQQALGQGPQFIFQYYREEENGRGNFPPRFSGLQFPNYSSELNVNALELDDSALYLCASSPGLAGASYNEQFFGPGTRLTVL.

The V and J genes are TRBV18 and TRBJ1-2; D is possibly TRBD1 (6 bases). The CDR3 length is 15 residues. Germline V gene lookup returns CDR1 KGHSH and CDR2 LQKENI. The ends were cut back, 3 bases at V and 8 bases at J, with 19 bases in the middle. The DNA of the CDR3 is TGTGCCAGCTCACCTCCGACAGGATCCTCACGAGGCTACACCTTC. Protein product: CASSPPTGSSRGYTF. The complete variable domain, with remaining parts taken from reference TRBV18 and TRBJ1-2, reads NAGVMQNPRHLVRRRGQEARLRCSPMKGHSHVYWYRQLPEEGLKFMVYLQKENIIDESGMPKERFSAEFPKEGPSILRIQQVVRGDSAAYFCASSPPTGSSRGYTFGSGTRLTVV.

The chain has TRBV7-3 and TRBJ2-3; D gene uncertain. The germline V and J ends were trimmed by 5 bases and 4 bases, with 7 bases remaining between them. Germline values: CDR1 SGHTA, CDR2 FQGTGA. The CDR3 runs 12 residues. The CDR3 DNA reads TGTGCCAGCAGCCTGTCGGCAGATACGCAGTATTTT. Amino acids: CASSLSADTQYF. Complete variable domain (other parts from reference TRBV7-3 and TRBJ2-3): GAGVSQTPSNKVTEKGKYVELRCDPISGHTALYWYRQSLGQGPEFLIYFQGTGAADDSGLPNDRFFAVRPEGSVSTLKIQRTERGDSAVYLCASSLSADTQYFGPGTRLTVL.

The CDR3 protein is CASSLVRGVETQYF. DNA for the CDR3: TGTGCCAGCAGCTTAGTACGGGGCGTGGAGACCCAGTACTTC. The chain joins TRBV7-8 to TRBJ2-5; perhaps D is TRBD1 or TRBD2 (5 bases each). Germline V gene sequence: CDR1 SGHVS, CDR2 FQNEAQ. V lost 1 base to trimming and J lost 5 bases, with 11 bases between them. The CDR3 is 14 residues long.

The V and J genes are TRBV11-2 and TRBJ2-5; TRBD2 agrees at 8 bases. This CDR3 is built from 16 residues. CDR1 and CDR2 (germline): SGHAT, FQNNGV. V was pared by 5 bases and J by 1 base, with 9 bases of the junction left unmatched. This CDR3 is CASSLHPRGGQETQYF. CDR3 DNA: TGTGCCAGCAGCCTCCACCCTCGGGGGGGCCAAGAGACCCAGTACTTC.

In this sample, this clone turned up once. This chain uses TRBV2 with TRBJ2-3; D could derive from TRBD1 or TRBD2 (7 bases each). This CDR3 is built from 18 residues. V was pared by 5 bases and J by 0 bases, with 21 bases between. Germline-derived CDR1 and CDR2 are SNHLY and FYNNEI. DNA for the CDR3: TGTGCCAGCAGTTGGGCGCAGGGGGGGAGGAGAAGCACAGATACGCAGTATTTT. Translating it yields CASSWAQGGRRSTDTQYF.

The gene calls are TRBV7-9 and TRBJ2-3; D is uncertain. Germline CDR1 and CDR2: SEHNR and FQNEAQ (reference sequence). Deletions cut 5 bases from V and 6 bases from J, with 9 bases between. There are 12 residues in the CDR3. CDR3 amino acids: CASSAVGDTQYF. CDR3 nucleotide sequence: TGTGCCAGCAGCGCTGTCGGTGATACGCAGTATTTT.

The chain employs TRBV6-1 and TRBJ2-2; TRBD1 agrees at 10 bases. The germline gives CDR1 MNHNS, CDR2 SASEGT. After removal of 11 bases from V and 5 bases from J, the junction contained 5 bases not matched to a gene. This CDR3 is 13 amino acids long. DNA of the CDR3: TGTGCCGGACAGGGGGATTATACCGGGGAGCTGTTTTTT. Translating it yields CAGQGDYTGELFF.

CDR3: CASSVAGYSYNEQFF. The CDR3 coding sequence is TGTGCCAGCAGCGTAGCTGGATACTCCTACAATGAGCAGTTCTTC. V usage is TRBV9 and J usage is TRBJ2-1, with D unclear. The CDR3 runs to 15 residues. Germline V gives CDR1 SGDLS, CDR2 YYNGEE. V lost 0 bases to trimming and J lost 0 bases, with 7 bases between them.

J is TRBJ1-1 and V is TRBV5-4; no clear D. CDR1 and CDR2 from the germline V gene are SGHNT and YYREEE (reference sequence). CDR3 length: 14 residues. Between the trimmed V and J ends, which lost 0 bases and 0 bases, there was a span of 6 bases. The CDR3 here is CASSLVQLNTEAFF. The CDR3 coding sequence is TGTGCCAGCAGCTTGGTTCAGTTGAACACTGAAGCTTTCTTT.

J is TRBJ2-7 and V is TRBV6-5; maybe TRBD2 (5 bases). The CDR3 extends over 13 amino acids. Germline CDR1 and CDR2: MNHEY and SVGAGI. Trimming pared 2 bases from V and 4 bases from J, leaving 9 bases between. CDR3 DNA sequence: TGTGCCAGCAGTTACGCCAGAGGGTACGAGCAGTACTTC. Protein: CASSYARGYEQYF.

The chain uses TRBV18 and TRBJ1-1; D is undetermined. Germline V gene data show CDR1 as KGHSH and CDR2 as LQKENI. V lost 2 bases, J lost 3 bases, and 13 bases lay in between. CDR3 size: 15 residues. In nucleotides, the CDR3 is TGTGCCAGCTCACCAAGCGCTAGGGCCCACACTGAAGCTTTCTTT. It translates to CASSPSARAHTEAFF. Complete variable domain (other parts from reference TRBV18 and TRBJ1-1): NAGVMQNPRHLVRRRGQEARLRCSPMKGHSHVYWYRQLPEEGLKFMVYLQKENIIDESGMPKERFSAEFPKEGPSILRIQQVVRGDSAAYFCASSPSARAHTEAFFGQGTRLTVV.

This chain connects TRBV28 to TRBJ1-2; 12 positions agree with TRBD1. The CDR3 totals 15 residues. Germline V gene sequence: CDR1 MDHEN, CDR2 SYDVKM. V trimming: 6 bases; J trimming: 7 bases; junction bases outside the gene matches: 9. For the CDR3, the DNA is TGTGCCAGCAGACCTACCGGGACAGGGGGCTTTGGCTACACCTTC. Translating it yields CASRPTGTGGFGYTF.

V usage is TRBV5-4 and J usage is TRBJ2-5, with 9 positions matching TRBD1. The germline CDR1 and CDR2 sequences are SGHNT and YYREEE (reference sequence). The CDR3 covers 13 residues. With 3 bases clipped from V and 6 bases from J, the junction kept 3 bases outside the gene matches. CDR3 loop: CASSSGQGQTQYF. As DNA, the CDR3 is TGTGCCAGCAGCTCGGGACAGGGACAGACCCAGTACTTC.

Only a few counts were recorded for this clone. This chain links TRBV14 with TRBJ1-2, with D maybe TRBD1 (6 bases). The V gene's germline CDR1 is SGHDN and CDR2 FVKESK. The CDR3 runs 16 residues. V was shortened by 0 bases and J by 8 bases, with 19 bases between the two germline ends. The CDR3 loop reads CASSQDMNYRAEGYTF. CDR3 coding DNA: TGTGCCAGCAGCCAAGATATGAATTACAGGGCAGAGGGCTACACCTTC.

The chain combines TRBV2 with TRBJ2-5; TRBD2 matches at 11 bases. Germline CDR1 reads SNHLY; CDR2 reads FYNNEI. The CDR3 sequence is 16 residues long. V lost 9 bases to trimming and J lost 7 bases; unmatched junction nucleotides: 16. The CDR3 sequence: CASRALTSGAIGTQYF. CDR3 nucleotide sequence: TGTGCCAGTCGGGCCTTGACTAGCGGGGCAATTGGGACCCAGTACTTC.

The chain recombines TRBV7-6 with TRBJ2-7; D possibly corresponds to TRBD1 (6 bases). The CDR3 has 15 amino acids. The V gene lost 5 bases and the J gene lost 3 bases, with 17 bases spanning the gap. Germline V gene lookup returns CDR1 SGHVS and CDR2 FNYEAQ. The CDR3 protein is CASSQDGTRNYEQYF. CDR3 nucleotide sequence: TGTGCCAGCAGCCAGGATGGGACACGCAACTACGAGCAGTACTTC.

This chain links TRBV5-1 with TRBJ2-7; the D gene is possibly TRBD1 (6 bases). The V end lost 3 bases, the J end lost 4 bases, and 14 bases lay between the germline ends. This CDR3 contains 14 residues. Germline V lookup: CDR1 SGHRS, CDR2 YFSETQ. CDR3 sequence: CASSSSGTHYEQYF. The CDR3 DNA reads as TGCGCCAGCAGCTCGTCCGGGACACATTACGAGCAGTACTTC.

This chain uses TRBV4-3 with TRBJ2-4; no firm D call. The V gene lost 2 bases and the J gene lost 0 bases, with 17 bases spanning the gap. Germline V lookup: CDR1 LGHNA, CDR2 YSLEER. The CDR3 is 18 residues long. The CDR3 DNA is TGCGCCAGCAGCCAACTCAGAAGGCAGTCATTAGCCAAAAACATTCAGTACTTC. Residues: CASSQLRRQSLAKNIQYF.